Listed below are T cell receptor beta chains from one sample, sequenced in a study of identical twins. A single record per CDR3 protein comes from TCRdb applying MiXCR to the 5' RACE reads. The sample records about 520,000 distinct CDR3 sequences, 20% to 25% being singletons. This sample also belongs to another study, concerning T cells expressing NK-cell markers.

Sequencing input: CD4+ T cells sorted from blood. These receptors were taken from a woman under 30 in good health. The CDR3 runs from the conserved cysteine through the conserved F or W. D genes are given only for firm matches. The listing skips clone size in some rows; elsewhere it reads once, few, many or a size class.

d_gene	j_gene	v_gene	abundance	CDR3aa
-	TRBJ2-1	TRBV5-1	-	CASSFSGDREQFF
TRBD1	TRBJ1-2	TRBV20-1	few	CSARRGTGANYGYTF
-	TRBJ2-5	TRBV25-1	-	CASSDPRGAGETQYF
-	TRBJ1-1	TRBV3-1	few	CASSPGETEAFF
-	TRBJ1-1	TRBV6-6	many	CASSYLTGEEAFF
-	TRBJ2-7	TRBV14	few	CASSQSNWDTIYEQYF
-	TRBJ2-2	TRBV10-3	-	CAISEFGRTGELFF
-	TRBJ1-4	TRBV20-1	-	CSALRVNEKLFF
-	TRBJ2-3	TRBV7-2	-	CASRWAGTTDTQYF
-	TRBJ2-2	TRBV5-1	few	CASSTSVRNTGELFF
-	TRBJ1-2	TRBV6-2/TRBV6-3	few	CASSYPPGDYGYTF
TRBD2	TRBJ2-1	TRBV5-1	-	CASSLGLAGGLYNEQFF
-	TRBJ2-3	TRBV5-1	-	CASSVIGARSSTDTQYF
TRBD1	TRBJ1-4	TRBV9	few	CASSVTGGGEKLFF
-	TRBJ1-2	TRBV20-1	-	CSARDVDGRGYTF
-	TRBJ2-1	TRBV5-1	many	CASSPPGLDEQFF
TRBD1	TRBJ2-3	TRBV20-1	-	CSARRDRGRTDTQYF
-	TRBJ2-7	TRBV2	few	CASSGDPDNSYEQYF
TRBD1	TRBJ2-7	TRBV5-1	few	CASSGTYGTGIDEQYF
TRBD2	TRBJ2-1	TRBV9	-	CASSPTLAGVRAQFF
-	TRBJ2-1	TRBV6-1	few	CASSEWVAAYNEQFF
-	TRBJ2-3	TRBV6-4	-	CASSDTPSGTDTQYF
TRBD2	TRBJ2-3	TRBV6-5	many	CASSYGGGAVDTQYF
TRBD1	TRBJ1-5	TRBV3-1	-	CASSREGARQPQHF
TRBD2	TRBJ2-1	TRBV7-6	few	CASSLVGNSGRHNEQFF
TRBD2	TRBJ2-5	TRBV10-3	few	CAISDEGTSGKETQYF
-	TRBJ1-1	TRBV5-5	-	CASSLEWGNTEAFF
-	TRBJ1-2	TRBV18	-	CASSRASRTPNYGYTF
TRBD2	TRBJ2-3	TRBV20-1	-	CSARVGAGADTQYF
TRBD2	TRBJ2-2	TRBV9	few	CASSVASGRPGELFF
-	TRBJ2-5	TRBV10-1	-	CASSESTGMGTQYF
-	TRBJ2-3	TRBV5-5	few	CASSLGPGPSDTQYF
TRBD1	TRBJ2-7	TRBV18	-	CASSPPGQGADEQYF
-	TRBJ2-2	TRBV10-1	-	CASSEGRFTGELFF
-	TRBJ2-2	TRBV12-3/TRBV12-4	-	CASRIRGLWGELFF
TRBD2	TRBJ2-5	TRBV25-1	-	CASSPSGGRPQETQYF
-	TRBJ1-1	TRBV10-3	few	CAIKGIVQSSTEAFF
-	TRBJ2-1	TRBV5-1	-	CASSLVGGSLYNEQFF
-	TRBJ1-4	TRBV6-5	-	CASSYRHRPRGGKLFF
-	TRBJ2-3	TRBV2	-	CASSEARGQTDTQYF
-	TRBJ1-2	TRBV9	few	CASSNGRVDYGYTF
-	TRBJ2-7	TRBV6-1	-	CASKIQEGLYEQYF
-	TRBJ2-7	TRBV15	few	CATSRDRPYEQYF
TRBD2	TRBJ2-1	TRBV7-2	-	CASSLASGEGWNEQFF
TRBD2	TRBJ2-1	TRBV4-3	-	CASSPGLGPTEQFF
TRBD2	TRBJ2-1	TRBV12-3/TRBV12-4	few	CATSSGLAGFYEQFF
-	TRBJ2-7	TRBV11-2	few	CASSSTWQGTGEQYF
TRBD1	TRBJ1-5	TRBV10-3	-	CAIRGQGAQPQHF
-	TRBJ1-1	TRBV12-5	-	CASGLVAGQLNTEAFF
TRBD1	TRBJ1-2	TRBV5-1	-	CASSAGTGEGYTF
-	TRBJ2-4	TRBV30	-	CAWRDMGGVAKNIQYF
TRBD1	TRBJ1-5	TRBV12-3/TRBV12-4	once	CASSPTDRGNQPQHF
TRBD1	TRBJ2-3	TRBV20-1	-	CSARDRVVPADTQYF